These 22 T cell receptor beta chains were sequenced from one sample in a study of neurological immune-mediated disorders. Via MiXCR, TCRdb re-called the 5' RACE reads, giving one row per CDR3 protein. The sample has 120,000 or so distinct CDR3 sequences, 3% to 3.5% seen once. Sequenced sample: PBMCs. All receptors come from a woman under 40 with multiple sclerosis.

This clonotype was counted ten times or more. The CDR3 is CSARDLVLGGYTF. The CDR3 coding sequence is TGCAGTGCTAGAGATCTTGTTTTGGGTGGCTACACCTTC. The rearrangement uses TRBV20-1 and TRBJ1-2; no clear D. V was clipped by 0 bases and J by 7 bases, with 12 bases between them. CDR1 is DFQATT and CDR2 is SNEGSKA in the germline V gene (reference sequence). This CDR3 has 13 residues.

This clonotype has ten or more counts. The chain employs TRBV7-9 and TRBJ2-5, with D possibly TRBD1 on 5 matching bases. Trimming stripped 5 bases from V and 7 bases from J, with 14 bases between. Per the germline V gene, CDR1 is SEHNR and CDR2 is FQNEAQ (reference sequence). This CDR3 comprises 13 residues. This CDR3 reads CASSPPGHMTQYF. The CDR3 nucleotides read TGTGCCAGCAGCCCCCCCGGACACATGACCCAGTACTTC.

This clonotype was seen ten or more times. The genes are TRBV6-5 and TRBJ2-7; 8 bases line up with TRBD1. Germline values: CDR1 MNHEY, CDR2 SVGAGI. The CDR3 has 16 amino acids. V lost 0 bases and J lost 3; bases outside the gene matches: 7. CDR3 amino acids: CASSYSPDRVIYEQYF. For the CDR3, the DNA is TGTGCCAGCAGTTACTCCCCGGACAGGGTTATCTACGAGCAGTACTTC.

Regarding this clonotype: The conserved phenylalanine or tryptophan is not found at the CDR3 terminus, so this likely reflects a read error. The chain couples TRBV9 to TRBJ2-1; no definite D call. The V end was cut by 2 bases, the J end by 5 bases, with 8 bases between. CDR3 length: 13 residues. Germline V gives CDR1 SGDLS, CDR2 YYNGEE. The CDR3 sequence: CASSVTFNNEQFN. The DNA of the CDR3 is TGTGCCAGCAGCGTGACTTTTAACAATGAGCAGTTCAAC.

This clonotype was counted many times. The V gene is TRBV7-2, the J gene TRBJ2-1; the D gene is possibly TRBD1 (5 bases). V shed 2 bases and J shed 1 base, with 9 bases lying between them. Germline CDR1 is SGHTA and CDR2 is FQGNSA. CDR3 length: 15 amino acids. Here the CDR3 reads CASSLSRQSYNEQFF. The CDR3, as DNA: TGTGCCAGCAGCTTATCGCGACAGTCCTACAATGAGCAGTTCTTC.

This clonotype was counted at least ten times. The chain employs TRBV29-1 and TRBJ1-1, with a possible D match to TRBD1 (5 bases). CDR3 length: 18 residues. The germline CDR1 and CDR2 sequences are SQVTM and ANQGSEA. Trimming took off 5 bases at V and 0 bases at J, with 25 bases between the two ends. The CDR3 region has the DNA TGCAGCGTTCGCCCTTACCGGGACGGCGGACACATGAACACTGAAGCTTTCTTT. This codes for CSVRPYRDGGHMNTEAFF.

Concerning this clonotype: A much larger clone differs from this one at a single base, so this may be a read error. The chain combines TRBV4-1 with TRBJ2-1; D gene ambiguous. V lost 0 bases, J lost 3 bases, and 12 bases lay in between. The germline V gene has CDR1 MGHRA and CDR2 YSYEKL. The CDR3 covers 16 residues. The CDR3 DNA reads TGCGCCAGCAGCCAAGAATGGAGAGACGACTACAATGAGCAGTTCTTC. Translating gives CASSQEWRDDYNEQFF.

This clonotype occurred a few times. The rearrangement joins TRBV25-1 to TRBJ2-7; D ambiguous. Trimming shortened V by 2 bases and J by 0 bases, and 5 bases separated the two germline ends. CDR3 length equals 13 residues. Germline CDR1 reads MGHDK; CDR2 reads SYGVNS. For the CDR3, the DNA is TGTGCCAGCAGTGAACAGAACTCCTACGAGCAGTACTTC. Its translation: CASSEQNSYEQYF.

This clonotype was seen many times. The genes are TRBV5-1 and TRBJ1-1; D remains ambiguous. Trimming removed 4 bases at V and 8 bases at J, with 15 bases between. The CDR3 extends over 13 amino acids. Per germline, CDR1 SGHRS and CDR2 YFSETQ. CDR3: CASSPGPSREAFF. DNA for the CDR3: TGCGCCAGCAGCCCCGGGCCGAGTAGAGAAGCTTTCTTT.

This clonotype was recorded at least ten times. The chain couples TRBV5-1 to TRBJ2-7; the match to TRBD1 covers 8 bases. Trimming cost V 5 bases and J 4 bases; bases outside gene matches: 8. The V gene's germline CDR1 is SGHRS and CDR2 YFSETQ. There are 14 residues in the CDR3. The CDR3 protein is CASRPTGALYEQYF. The DNA for the CDR3 is TGCGCCAGCAGACCGACAGGGGCCCTGTACGAGCAGTACTTC.

At least ten counts were recorded for this clonotype. This could be a read error, since a much larger clone is one nucleotide away. The V gene is TRBV7-6, the J gene TRBJ2-1; a weak D match, TRBD2 (6 bases). Germline assignment: CDR1 SGHVS and CDR2 FNYEAQ. Trimming took 5 bases from V and 10 from J, leaving 18 bases between them. The length of the CDR3 is 14 residues. The CDR3 DNA reads TGTGCCAGCAGCCAAAGGGGAGCGGGTTGGGAGCAGTTCTTC. This translates into CASSQRGAGWEQFF.

There are many counts of this clonotype. The gene calls are TRBV27 and TRBJ2-2; TRBD2 agrees at 7 bases. CDR3 size: 16 residues. In germline, CDR1 is MNHEY, CDR2 SMNVEV (reference sequence). J gave up 1 base and V 6 bases, and 8 bases lay outside the gene matches. The CDR3 here is CASSPLSGVNTGELFF. In DNA form, the CDR3 reads TGTGCCAGCAGCCCACTGAGCGGGGTGAACACCGGGGAGCTGTTTTTT.

The sample holds many counts of this clonotype. The chain is built from TRBV12-3 or TRBV12-4 and TRBJ2-5, with D possibly matching TRBD2 (5 bases). The V end was cut by 1 base, the J end by 5 bases, with 8 bases between. CDR3 length: 13 residues. The CDR3 DNA reads TGTGCCAGCAGTTTAGTCGGGATGGAGACCCAGTACTTC. Encoded protein: CASSLVGMETQYF.

This clonotype was observed many times. CDR3 DNA sequence: TGCAGTGCACCCCTTAGGGACGAGCAGTACTTC. Translation gives CSAPLRDEQYF. This chain joins TRBV20-1 and TRBJ2-7; D call uncertain. The CDR3 is made up of 11 amino acids. In germline, CDR1 is DFQATT, CDR2 SNEGSKA (reference sequence). V lost 6 bases and J lost 5, with 11 bases in between.

Only a few counts were recorded for this clonotype. V usage is TRBV6-1 and J usage is TRBJ2-7; tentatively, D is TRBD1 or TRBD2 (5 bases each). The CDR3 contains 13 residues. The germline V gene has CDR1 MNHNS and CDR2 SASEGT. Trimming removed 6 bases from V and 3 bases from J, with 12 bases in between. CDR3: CASRPGRDYEQYF. The CDR3 coding sequence is TGTGCCAGCAGACCGGGACGGGACTACGAGCAGTACTTC.

Points on this clonotype: This clone may be a read error of a much larger clone one base away. V is TRBV20-1 and J is TRBJ2-5; 8 bases are shared with TRBD2. Germline CDR1 is DFQATT and CDR2 is SNEGSKA (reference sequence). The CDR3 contains 12 residues. This CDR3 is CSAGTREENQYF. The CDR3, as DNA: TGCAGTGCCGGGACTAGGGAAGAGAACCAGTACTTC.

This clonotype was found many times. V and J are TRBV5-1 and TRBJ1-2; 8 nucleotides agree with TRBD1. V shed 4 bases and J 0 bases; nucleotides not matched to a gene: 8. The germline V gene has CDR1 SGHRS and CDR2 YFSETQ. The CDR3 is 16 amino acids. The CDR3 reads CASSPGTGPSNYGYTF. The DNA for the CDR3 is TGCGCCAGCAGCCCCGGGACAGGCCCCTCTAACTATGGCTACACCTTC.

The sample holds many counts of this clonotype. The rearrangement joins TRBV12-3 or TRBV12-4 to TRBJ2-7; D not certain. Trimming pared 3 bases from V and 5 bases from J, leaving 14 bases between. The CDR3 length is 14 residues. The CDR3 DNA is TGTGCCAGCAGTTTTGCGTGGACCGGCGACGAGCAGTACTTC. It yields the protein CASSFAWTGDEQYF.

This clonotype was seen repeatedly, ten times or more. This sequence joins TRBV3-1 and TRBJ1-1; the D gene is possibly TRBD1 (5 bases). The CDR3 length is 13 residues. CDR1 is LGHDT and CDR2 is YNNKEL in the germline V gene (reference sequence). V lost 4 bases to trimming and J lost 5 bases, with 11 bases between them. The CDR3 here is CASSPLWGTEAFF. The CDR3 nucleotides read TGTGCCAGCAGCCCTCTATGGGGGACTGAAGCTTTCTTT.

This clonotype was counted many times. The genes are TRBV21-1 and TRBJ2-7. TRBV21-1 is assigned pseudogene status. The CDR3 consists of 15 residues. Here the CDR3 DNA reads TGTGCCAGCAGCAAACGTAGACAGGGCACCTACGAGCAGTACTTC. This encodes CASSKRRQGTYEQYF.

The chain combines TRBV6-1 with TRBJ1-2; D gene unclear. The ends were cut back, 1 base at V and 10 bases at J, with 4 bases in the middle. The CDR3 length is 10 residues. Germline V gives CDR1 MNHNS, CDR2 SASEGT. CDR3: CASSEEVYTF. CDR3 coding DNA: TGTGCCAGCAGTGAAGAGGTCTACACCTTC.

This clonotype appeared a few times. V and J are TRBV19 and TRBJ2-7; TRBD1 might be the D (6 bases). Trimming stripped 6 bases from V and 4 bases from J, with 13 bases between. The germline V gene encodes CDR1 LNHDA and CDR2 SQIVND (reference sequence). This CDR3 has 13 residues. The CDR3 DNA reads as TGTGCCAGTAGCTCCCGGGACACATACGAGCAGTACTTC. Its protein is CASSSRDTYEQYF.